One sample yielded the 2 T cell receptor beta chains listed below, sequenced in a study of shared clonotypes between healthy human individuals. TCRdb's copy holds only in-frame clones and misses some; the assay was immunoSEQ multiplex PCR. The sample has roughly 2.4 million clones, almost 96% seen once; the top ten hold 0.1% to 0.15%. The source material was naive CD4+ T cells sorted from blood. Subset denoted: CD45RA+ positively selected. These receptors all come from a man aged 18 to 35 in good health.

The J gene is TRBJ2-2, the V gene TRBV9; maybe TRBD2 (6 bases). The CDR3 has 16 residues. Per germline, CDR1 SGDLS and CDR2 YYNGEE. V lost 6 bases, J lost 7 bases, and 22 bases lay in between. CDR3 in DNA: TGTGCCAGCACCCGAAGGGCCCCCGGGAGTGACGGGGAGCTGTTTTTT. Its translation: CASTRRAPGSDGELFF.

The gene calls are TRBV29-1 and TRBJ2-7, with D uncertain. The CDR3 extends over 15 amino acids. V lost 5 bases and J lost 0, with 17 bases in between. Germline values: CDR1 SQVTM, CDR2 ANQGSEA. This chain's CDR3 is CSVCEYPSFSYEQYF. Written as DNA, the CDR3 is TGCAGCGTTTGCGAGTACCCGTCATTCTCCTACGAGCAGTACTTC.